A single sample gave rise to the 9 T cell receptor beta chains below, sequenced in a study of siplizumab effects on memory and regulatory T cells. Sequencing used immunoSEQ multiplex PCR; TCRdb keeps in-frame clones, though not all of them. The table lists about 52,000 clones, 95% to 97% of them singletons, with about 0.6% in the top ten. Input material: naive CD4+ T cells sorted from blood. The receptors were gathered from a human donor in good health.

This chain joins TRBV7-2 and TRBJ2-7; 7 nucleotides line up with TRBD1. In germline, CDR1 is SGHTA, CDR2 FQGNSA. The J segment lost 0 bases and the V segment lost 3 bases, leaving 2 bases of the junction unmatched. CDR3 length equals 14 residues. The DNA of the CDR3 is TGTGCCAGCAGCTTCCGGGACAGCTCCTACGAGCAGTACTTC. This sequence encodes CASSFRDSSYEQYF.

Regarding this clone: This sample includes further DNA sequences coding for the same CDR3. The rearrangement uses TRBV18 and TRBJ2-7, with 9 bases fitting TRBD1. In germline, CDR1 is KGHSH, CDR2 LQKENI. The V and J ends lost 3 bases and 2 bases, in that order; junction bases with no gene match: 2. The CDR3 is 14 amino acids. This CDR3 reads CASSPGQGPYEQYF. CDR3 nucleotides: TGTGCCAGCTCACCGGGACAGGGTCCCTACGAGCAGTACTTC.

This clone was recorded only once. The V and J genes are TRBV11-3 and TRBJ2-5; D gene ambiguous. CDR3 length: 14 residues. The V end lost 3 bases, the J end lost 1 base, and 9 bases lay between the germline ends. Germline assignment: CDR1 SGHNT and CDR2 YENEEA. CDR3 in amino acids: CASSLGRVQETQYF. Here the CDR3 DNA reads TGTGCCAGCAGCTTGGGCCGAGTCCAAGAGACCCAGTACTTC.

This clone was seen only once. The V and J genes are TRBV1 and TRBJ2-1; TRBD2 reflects the table's D call only, with no check against the DNA. TRBV1 is listed as a pseudogene. CDR3 length: 17 residues. The CDR3 DNA reads TGCACCAGCAGCCAAGATGGGCGGGGAAATATCTACAATGAGCAGTTCTTC. Translating it yields CTSSQDGRGNIYNEQFF.

In this sample, this clone turned up once. J is TRBJ2-3 and V is TRBV30; TRBD2 agrees at 10 bases. The CDR3 length is 15 residues. Germline CDR1 GTSNPN, CDR2 SVGIG (reference sequence). The trim removed 0 bases at V and 8 bases at J, leaving 8 bases unmatched. The CDR3 nucleotides read TGTGCCTGGAGTGTACAGGGGACTAGCGTAGTTACGCAGTATTTT. As protein: CAWSVQGTSVVTQYF.

This clone was picked up one time. The chain is built from TRBV7-6 and TRBJ1-3; no reliable D call. Trimming took 1 base from V and 3 from J, leaving 7 bases between them. Germline V gene data show CDR1 as SGHVS and CDR2 as FNYEAQ. The CDR3 totals 14 residues. The CDR3 nucleotides read TGTGCCAGCAGCTTAGTGGGAAGTGGAAACACCATATATTTT. The encoded protein is CASSLVGSGNTIYF.

V and J are TRBV7-2 and TRBJ2-3; 8 bases line up with TRBD2. The CDR3 consists of 15 residues. CDR1 is SGHTA and CDR2 is FQGNSA in the germline V gene. The V and J ends lost 5 bases and 9 bases, in that order; junction bases with no gene match: 13. As DNA, the CDR3 is TGTGCCAGCAGCACTTCCGGGACTAGTCTCCTAACGCAGTATTTT. This codes for CASSTSGTSLLTQYF. Full variable domain (missing parts from reference TRBV7-2 and TRBJ2-3): GAGVSQSPSNKVTEKGKDVELRCDPISGHTALYWYRQSLGQGLEFLIYFQGNSAPDKSGLPSDRFSAERTGGSVSTLTIQRTQQEDSAVYLCASSTSGTSLLTQYFGPGTRLTVL.

J is TRBJ1-1 and V is TRBV6-5; D gene ambiguous. CDR1 and CDR2 (germline): MNHEY, SVGAGI. The V end was cut by 0 bases, the J end by 2 bases, with 10 bases between. The length of the CDR3 is 15 residues. The CDR3 protein is CASSYSRPTNTEAFF. CDR3 DNA sequence: TGTGCCAGCAGTTACTCAAGACCTACTAACACTGAAGCTTTCTTT.

The gene calls are TRBV9 and TRBJ2-5; 7 bases line up with TRBD1. V trimming: 3 bases; J trimming: 5 bases; junction bases outside the gene matches: 7. Germline V lookup: CDR1 SGDLS, CDR2 YYNGEE. The CDR3 totals 14 residues. CDR3 sequence: CASSGEGAEETQYF. Written as DNA, the CDR3 is TGTGCCAGCAGCGGCGAGGGGGCTGAGGAGACCCAGTACTTC.